Following are 25 T cell receptor beta chains from one sample sequenced in a study of shared clonotypes between healthy human individuals (dated by TCRdb to about 2020). CD8 naive samples were obtained by positive selection for CCR7 among CD45RO-negative cells, yielding a CD45RA+CCR7+ population from which TemRA cells were excluded. The receptor library was made with the immunoSEQ multiplex PCR assay. TCRdb obtained this table from immuneACCESS and retained in-frame rearrangements with V and J assigned. These tables miss some clones; where compared with another copy, unresolved V genes account for less than half of the shortfall, and the remainder is unexplained. This sample lists about 1,900,000 clones; about 95% were detected once. Jointly, the top ten make up around 1.2% of the sample. Sequences were obtained from naive CD8+ T cells sorted from blood. Taken with the paper, the label for cell subset or site translates to: CD45RA+CCR7+. The origin of the receptors is a man younger than 35 in good health.

The rearrangement links TRBV27 to TRBJ2-7; TRBD1 might be the D (6 bases). CDR1 and CDR2 (germline): MNHEY, SMNVEV (reference sequence). The CDR3 is 15 residues long. V lost 5 bases and J lost 2, with 16 bases in between. CDR3 DNA: TGTGCCAGCAGTACACCTCCGGGACACACCTACGAGCAGTACTTC. Its translation is CASSTPPGHTYEQYF.

The V gene is TRBV9, the J gene TRBJ1-2; D gene unclear. V was clipped by 4 bases and J by 6 bases, with 13 bases between them. The CDR3 is 13 residues long. The V gene's germline CDR1 is SGDLS and CDR2 YYNGEE. CDR3 in amino acids: CASSMVGSNGYTF. In nucleotides, the CDR3 is TGTGCCAGCAGCATGGTCGGTTCAAATGGCTACACCTTC. The full variable domain, its missing parts supplied by reference TRBV9 and TRBJ1-2, is DSGVTQTPKHLITATGQRVTLRCSPRSGDLSVYWYQQSLDQGLQFLIQYYNGEERAKGNILERFSAQQFPDLHSELNLSSLELGDSALYFCASSMVGSNGYTFGSGTRLTVV.

The chain employs TRBV5-1 and TRBJ2-7, with 8 bases that match TRBD1. The V segment lost 0 bases and the J segment 3 bases; nucleotides outside the gene matches: 2. Germline V gene data show CDR1 as SGHRS and CDR2 as YFSETQ. The CDR3 is 14 amino acids. The CDR3 bases are TGCGCCAGCAGCTTGGCCGACAGGGGCTACGAGCAGTACTTC. Protein sequence: CASSLADRGYEQYF.

V usage is TRBV5-6 and J usage is TRBJ1-2; 7 bases fit TRBD1. Germline-derived CDR1 and CDR2 are SGHDT and YYEEEE. The length of the CDR3 is 15 residues. The J segment lost 4 bases and the V segment lost 0 bases, leaving 6 bases of the junction unmatched. Here the CDR3 reads CASSLEGAGSYGYTF. In DNA form, the CDR3 reads TGTGCCAGCAGCTTGGAGGGGGCGGGGAGCTATGGCTACACCTTC.

The chain is built from TRBV9 and TRBJ2-3; the D is unclear. The CDR3 consists of 12 residues. Trimming cost V 4 bases and J 5 bases, with 8 bases left between them. Germline values: CDR1 SGDLS, CDR2 YYNGEE. The CDR3 region has the DNA TGTGCCAGCAGCCCGACTGAAGATACGCAGTATTTT. Translating gives CASSPTEDTQYF.

V gene TRBV29-1 combines with J gene TRBJ2-1; D is unresolved. CDR3 length: 15 residues. Germline V gene data show CDR1 as SQVTM and CDR2 as ANQGSEA. With 0 bases removed from V and 0 bases from J, the gap between germline ends came to 9 bases. The CDR3 DNA sequence: TGCAGCGTTGAAGATTCCCCTAGCTCCTACAATGAGCAGTTCTTC. Protein: CSVEDSPSSYNEQFF.

The genes are TRBV11-2 and TRBJ2-5; D is possibly TRBD2 (5 bases). The germline gives CDR1 SGHAT, CDR2 FQNNGV. V lost 0 bases and J 2 bases, leaving 10 bases between the germline ends. There are 15 residues in the CDR3. The CDR3 reads CASSLDLRGQETQYF. Here the CDR3 DNA reads TGTGCCAGCAGCTTAGATCTTCGGGGACAAGAGACCCAGTACTTC. The full variable domain, its missing parts supplied by reference TRBV11-2 and TRBJ2-5, is EAGVAQSPRYKIIEKRQSVAFWCNPISGHATLYWYQQILGQGPKLLIQFQNNGVVDDSQLPKDRFSAERLKGVDSTLKIQPAKLEDSAVYLCASSLDLRGQETQYFGPGTRLLVL.

The V gene is TRBV28, the J gene TRBJ2-1; tentative D call: TRBD1 (5 bases). The CDR3 has 12 amino acids. Trimming removed 7 bases at V and 4 bases at J, with 8 bases between. The germline gives CDR1 MDHEN, CDR2 SYDVKM. CDR3 sequence reads: CASTTGYNEQFF. The CDR3 bases are TGTGCCAGCACCACAGGATACAATGAGCAGTTCTTC.

The rearrangement joins TRBV11-2 to TRBJ1-1, with 9 bases lining up with TRBD1. Looked up from germline, CDR1 is SGHAT and CDR2 is FQNNGV. V was clipped by 1 base and J by 4 bases; unmatched bases: 10. The CDR3 spans 17 residues. CDR3 protein: CASSLGGQGAISTEAFF. CDR3 coding DNA: TGTGCCAGCAGCTTAGGGGGACAGGGTGCTATCAGCACTGAAGCTTTCTTT.

A word on this clone: Other DNA sequences in the same sample also yield this CDR3. The CDR3 here is CASSVEGVPYNEQFF. Here the CDR3 DNA reads TGTGCCAGCAGCGTCGAGGGGGTCCCCTACAATGAGCAGTTCTTC. The chain uses TRBV9 and TRBJ2-1; D perhaps matches TRBD1 (6 bases). The CDR3 consists of 15 residues. In germline, CDR1 is SGDLS, CDR2 YYNGEE. Deletions cut 2 bases from V and 2 bases from J, with 11 bases between.

The CDR3 sequence is CAWSTALFAGELEQFF. DNA of the CDR3: TGTGCCTGGAGTACCGCCCTCTTTGCCGGAGAGCTTGAGCAGTTCTTC. The V gene is TRBV30, the J gene TRBJ2-1; D is undetermined. The CDR3 sequence is 16 residues long. Germline CDR1 and CDR2: GTSNPN and SVGIG (reference sequence). Trimming took 2 bases from V and 9 from J, leaving 23 bases between them.

The chain recombines TRBV5-6 with TRBJ1-1; no definite D call. The CDR3 is 11 amino acids. The V end was cut by 4 bases, the J end by 7 bases, with 8 bases between. Germline V gene lookup returns CDR1 SGHDT and CDR2 YYEEEE. CDR3 residues: CASSQLSEAFF. The CDR3, as DNA: TGTGCCAGCAGCCAGTTGAGTGAAGCTTTCTTT.

As for this clone: It is unclear where the CDR3 begins or ends on the DNA, so no DNA is shown, and the CDR3 is as TCRdb lists it. The chain combines TRBV28 with TRBJ2-7; no check of the table's D call, TRBD1, against the DNA was made. The CDR3 spans 16 amino acids, including both terminal residues. Germline-derived CDR1 and CDR2 are MDHEN and SYDVKM. Here the CDR3 reads CASSSSFEQGAYEQYF.

This chain connects TRBV27 to TRBJ1-1, with D perhaps TRBD1 (5 bases). V lost 8 bases, J lost 3 bases, and 16 bases lay in between. This CDR3 is 14 amino acids long. Germline V lookup: CDR1 MNHEY, CDR2 SMNVEV (reference sequence). CDR3 nucleotide sequence: TGTGCCAGCTTCCCTGGGGGGTTGTACACTGAAGCTTTCTTT. It specifies CASFPGGLYTEAFF.

The chain carries TRBV2 and TRBJ2-7; D could derive from TRBD1 or TRBD2 (7 bases each). This CDR3 spans 13 amino acids. Trimming took off 5 bases at V and 6 bases at J, with 14 bases between the two ends. Germline lookup yields CDR1 SNHLY and CDR2 FYNNEI. The CDR3 DNA sequence: TGTGCCAGCAGTCCCAGCGGGACAGTCGAGCAGTACTTC. It yields the protein CASSPSGTVEQYF.

The chain uses TRBV4-2 and TRBJ2-2; 15 bases agree with TRBD2. The CDR3 has 17 amino acids. The germline V gene encodes CDR1 LGHNA and CDR2 YNFKEQ. With 1 base clipped from V and 10 bases from J, the junction kept 7 bases outside the gene matches. The DNA for the CDR3 is TGTGCCAGCAGCCAAGTGGGACTAGCGGGGGGAGACGAGGAGCTGTTTTTT. The encoded protein is CASSQVGLAGGDEELFF.

The chain has TRBV6-5 and TRBJ2-7; D perhaps matches TRBD2 (6 bases). The CDR3 consists of 14 residues. Trimming removed 2 bases at V and 2 bases at J, with 10 bases between. The germline V gene encodes CDR1 MNHEY and CDR2 SVGAGI. The CDR3 reads CASSYDASAYEQYF. The CDR3 bases are TGTGCCAGCAGTTACGACGCTAGCGCCTACGAGCAGTACTTC.

V is TRBV2 and J is TRBJ2-2; 9 bases are shared with TRBD2. The V and J ends lost 5 bases and 7 bases, in that order; junction bases with no gene match: 8. The CDR3 is made up of 15 amino acids. CDR1 is SNHLY and CDR2 is FYNNEI in the germline V gene. The CDR3 is CASSLAGIYFGELFF. Here the CDR3 DNA reads TGTGCCAGCAGTCTAGCGGGAATTTACTTCGGGGAGCTGTTTTTT. The variable domain in full, with the rest retrieved from reference TRBV2 and TRBJ2-2, is EPEVTQTPSHQVTQMGQEVILRCVPISNHLYFYWYRQILGQKVEFLVSFYNNEISEKSEIFDDQFSVERPDGSNFTLKIRSTKLEDSAMYFCASSLAGIYFGELFFGEGSRLTVL.

J is TRBJ2-7 and V is TRBV7-9; D is unclear. Germline V lookup: CDR1 SEHNR, CDR2 FQNEAQ (reference sequence). The CDR3 consists of 12 residues. V was trimmed by 3 bases and J by 7 bases, leaving 10 bases between them. The CDR3 is CASSFGTTEQYF. The CDR3 coding sequence is TGTGCCAGCAGCTTTGGCACGACGGAGCAGTACTTC.

This chain links TRBV2 with TRBJ2-1; TRBD2 might be the D (5 bases). CDR1 is SNHLY, CDR2 FYNNEI, per germline. The CDR3 has 14 amino acids. The ends were cut back, 7 bases at V and 7 bases at J, with 17 bases in the middle. This CDR3 is CASNSQPTGNEQFF. Written as DNA, the CDR3 is TGTGCCAGCAATTCTCAACCGACGGGGAATGAGCAGTTCTTC.

The chain has TRBV7-9 and TRBJ1-2; D gene ambiguous. Trimming removed 4 bases from V and 4 bases from J, with 13 bases in between. The CDR3 length is 14 residues. Germline CDR1 reads SEHNR; CDR2 reads FQNEAQ (reference sequence). DNA for the CDR3: TGTGCCAGCAGCTCCATCGTCGGCCCCTATGGCTACACCTTC. This codes for CASSSIVGPYGYTF.

The chain combines TRBV9 with TRBJ2-2; 10 nucleotides agree with TRBD2. The trim removed 3 bases at V and 6 bases at J, leaving 5 bases unmatched. The CDR3 runs to 15 residues. The V gene's germline CDR1 is SGDLS and CDR2 YYNGEE. The CDR3 DNA reads TGTGCCAGCAGCGAGCGGGGGGGCCCGGCCGGGGAGCTGTTTTTT. Its translation: CASSERGGPAGELFF.

The chain employs TRBV7-9 and TRBJ2-5; D is unclear. V lost 5 bases, J lost 1 base, and 11 bases lay in between. This CDR3 region has 14 residues. Germline CDR1 and CDR2: SEHNR and FQNEAQ (reference sequence). This CDR3 is CASSGKAIQETQYF. The CDR3 DNA reads as TGTGCCAGCAGCGGGAAGGCCATCCAAGAGACCCAGTACTTC.

The CDR3 spells CASSPGTGELNTGELFF. Here the CDR3 DNA reads TGCGCCAGCAGTCCCGGGACAGGAGAGCTTAACACCGGGGAGCTGTTTTTT. The gene calls are TRBV10-1 and TRBJ2-2, with 8 positions matching TRBD1. The CDR3 runs to 17 residues. J lost 2 bases, V lost 5 bases, and 10 bases had no gene match. Germline V lookup: CDR1 WNHNN, CDR2 SYGVQD (reference sequence).

V gene TRBV5-1 combines with J gene TRBJ2-7; D tentatively fits TRBD1 or TRBD2 (5 bases each). Germline V gene lookup returns CDR1 SGHRS and CDR2 YFSETQ. This CDR3 is built from 15 residues. V lost 0 bases and J lost 7, with 17 bases in between. The CDR3 loop is CASSLEVGVRWEQYF. CDR3 coding DNA: TGCGCCAGCAGCTTGGAAGTGGGGGTTCGGTGGGAGCAGTACTTC. Complete variable domain (other parts from reference TRBV5-1 and TRBJ2-7): KAGVTQTPRYLIKTRGQQVTLSCSPISGHRSVSWYQQTPGQGLQFLFEYFSETQRNKGNFPGRFSGRQFSNSRSEMNVSTLELGDSALYLCASSLEVGVRWEQYFGPGTRLTVT.